These 31 T cell receptor beta chains were all obtained from the same sample, sequenced in a study of cytomegalovirus exposure and HLA in healthy donors (dated by TCRdb to about 2017). Library prep was done by the immunoSEQ multiplex PCR assay. For the multiplex PCR, a mixture combining 60 forward primers for TCR Vbeta segments and 13 reverse primers for TCR Jbeta segments was used. Entries here come from immuneACCESS through TCRdb and include only in-frame sequences with V and J called. Some clones fail to appear in such tables; in the studies checked, an unresolved V gene covers under half of the shortfall, and the cause of the remainder is unknown. The table for this sample lists under 200,000 clones; about 80% of them were counted only once. 0.65% to 0.75% of the sample belongs to the ten largest clones. The specimen sequenced was PBMCs. The receptor set was obtained from a woman aged 40 to 50 in good health and CMV-seronegative.

This clone was counted once. V usage is TRBV5-1 and J usage is TRBJ2-2, with TRBD1 matching 9 bases. Germline V gene sequence: CDR1 SGHRS, CDR2 YFSETQ. CDR3 length: 16 residues. The trim removed 3 bases at V and 2 bases at J, leaving 5 bases unmatched. CDR3 in amino acids: CASSYGTGSNTGELFF. The DNA for the CDR3 is TGCGCCAGCAGCTACGGGACAGGGTCAAACACCGGGGAGCTGTTTTTT.

CDR3 bases: TGTGCCAGCAGCTCGAGACAGGGGGCCGATGAGCAGTTCTTC. Its translation is CASSSRQGADEQFF. The chain uses TRBV7-3 and TRBJ2-1; 10 bases match TRBD1. With 4 bases clipped from V and 8 bases from J, the junction kept 5 bases outside the gene matches. Per germline, CDR1 SGHTA and CDR2 FQGTGA. The CDR3 runs to 14 residues.

The chain employs TRBV7-9 and TRBJ2-7; D ambiguous. Germline values: CDR1 SEHNR, CDR2 FQNEAQ (reference sequence). This CDR3 contains 14 residues. Deletions cut 1 base from V and 0 bases from J, with 7 bases between. The CDR3 DNA sequence: TGTGCCAGCAGCTTAGGAGTTGACTCCTACGAGCAGTACTTC. It encodes CASSLGVDSYEQYF.

V and J are TRBV7-9 and TRBJ1-1; 9 bases fit TRBD1. With 7 bases clipped from V and 8 bases from J, the junction kept 11 bases outside the gene matches. CDR1 is SEHNR and CDR2 is FQNEAQ in the germline V gene (reference sequence). This CDR3 has 14 residues. The CDR3 is CASNWDRDHREAFF. CDR3 bases: TGTGCCAGCAATTGGGACAGGGATCACAGGGAAGCTTTCTTT.

This clone was seen just once. This chain connects TRBV7-9 to TRBJ2-5; perhaps TRBD2 as D (5 bases). The CDR3 spans 12 residues. The germline V gene encodes CDR1 SEHNR and CDR2 FQNEAQ (reference sequence). Deletions cut 5 bases from V and 5 bases from J, with 9 bases between. CDR3 protein: CASSRESETQYF. The CDR3 DNA reads as TGTGCCAGCAGCAGGGAGTCGGAGACCCAGTACTTC.

Comments on this clone: The conserved closing phenylalanine or tryptophan is absent in this CDR3, likely reflecting a read error. This sequence joins TRBV30 and TRBJ2-7; the D gene is possibly TRBD2 (5 bases). The CDR3 extends over 14 amino acids. Germline CDR1 GTSNPN, CDR2 SVGIG (reference sequence). V was cut by 0 bases and J by 2 bases, with 11 bases left in between. The CDR3: CAWSVGAFTYEQYL. The CDR3 DNA sequence: TGTGCCTGGAGTGTGGGAGCGTTTACCTACGAGCAGTACCTC.

The chain joins TRBV11-3 to TRBJ1-1, with D possibly matching TRBD1 (6 bases). The germline CDR1 and CDR2 sequences are SGHNT and YENEEA. CDR3 length equals 15 residues. With 1 base removed from V and 4 bases from J, the gap between germline ends came to 13 bases. The CDR3 loop is CASSLGQGGGTEAFF. The CDR3 DNA is TGTGCCAGCAGCTTAGGGCAGGGAGGGGGCACTGAAGCTTTCTTT.

The CDR3 DNA sequence: TGTGCCAGCAGTCCCCCCCGAGGACAGGGAGTTGAAGCTTTCTTT. Residues: CASSPPRGQGVEAFF. The J gene is TRBJ1-1, the V gene TRBV2; 8 bases line up with TRBD1. From germline, CDR1 is SNHLY and CDR2 FYNNEI. V gave up 5 bases and J gave up 7 bases; unmatched junction bases: 12. The CDR3 totals 15 residues.

Comment on this clone: The same CDR3 arises from other DNA sequences in this sample as well. The CDR3 region is CASSTGQGGNEQFF. CDR3 nucleotide sequence: TGCGCCAGCAGCACCGGACAGGGTGGGAATGAGCAGTTCTTC. The J gene is TRBJ2-1, the V gene TRBV5-1, with 8 positions matching TRBD1. J gave up 7 bases and V 4 bases, and 7 bases lay outside the gene matches. This CDR3 contains 14 residues. CDR1 and CDR2 from the germline V gene are SGHRS and YFSETQ.

This chain connects TRBV20-1 to TRBJ1-1, with D unresolved. The V gene's germline CDR1 is DFQATT and CDR2 SNEGSKA (reference sequence). The CDR3 spans 11 residues. V was cut by 7 bases and J by 0 bases, with 6 bases left in between. This CDR3 reads CSENMNTEAFF. The CDR3 coding sequence is TGCAGTGAAAACATGAACACTGAAGCTTTCTTT.

The gene calls are TRBV19 and TRBJ2-7, with 8 nucleotides matching TRBD1. The germline V gene has CDR1 LNHDA and CDR2 SQIVND (reference sequence). With 0 bases clipped from V and 5 bases from J, the junction kept 9 bases outside the gene matches. The CDR3 runs 16 residues. The CDR3 DNA is TGTGCCAGTAGTATAGAGGGCAGGGGGCGTCCGGACGAGCAGTACTTC. Translating it yields CASSIEGRGRPDEQYF.

The chain employs TRBV13 and TRBJ1-4; 7 bases map to TRBD1. V shed 5 bases and J 4 bases; nucleotides not matched to a gene: 4. Germline CDR1 is PRHDT and CDR2 is FYEKMQ (reference sequence). This CDR3 is 14 amino acids long. As DNA, the CDR3 is TGTGCCAGCAGCCAGGGACAGTTTAATGAAAAACTGTTTTTT. Translated, it gives CASSQGQFNEKLFF.

The chain couples TRBV27 to TRBJ1-2; 7 bases are shared with TRBD1. The CDR3 totals 15 residues. Trimming removed 7 bases from V and 0 bases from J; junction bases left unmatched: 8. Germline loops: CDR1 MNHEY, CDR2 SMNVEV (reference sequence). The CDR3 is CASTSDRRANYGYTF. As DNA, the CDR3 is TGTGCCAGCACCTCGGACAGGCGAGCTAACTATGGCTACACCTTC.

V and J are TRBV10-3 and TRBJ1-1; 7 nucleotides align to TRBD1. Looked up from germline, CDR1 is ENHRY and CDR2 is SYGVKD. After removal of 4 bases from V and 1 base from J, the junction contained 3 bases not matched to a gene. CDR3 length equals 14 residues. The CDR3 region is CAISVGTANTEAFF. The CDR3 coding sequence is TGTGCCATCAGTGTTGGGACAGCGAACACTGAAGCTTTCTTT.

The chain uses TRBV19 and TRBJ1-5; TRBD1 might be the D (6 bases). The CDR3 has 14 amino acids. V lost 7 bases to trimming and J lost 0 bases, with 10 bases between them. Germline-derived CDR1 and CDR2 are LNHDA and SQIVND (reference sequence). The CDR3 coding sequence is TGTGCCAGTACCTTAGGGGGTAGCAATCAGCCCCAGCATTTT. This gives the protein CASTLGGSNQPQHF.

The chain combines TRBV11-1 with TRBJ2-4; TRBD1 might be the D (7 bases). V lost 4 bases and J lost 3, with 13 bases in between. Germline V gene lookup returns CDR1 SGHAT and CDR2 FQDESV (reference sequence). The length of the CDR3 is 15 residues. CDR3 in DNA: TGTGCCAGCAGCTCCCAGGGGGGCTTCAAAAACATTCAGTACTTC. Translating gives CASSSQGGFKNIQYF.

This clone was detected only once. The chain joins TRBV7-8 to TRBJ1-2; D is perhaps TRBD1 (6 bases). The CDR3 length is 14 residues. In germline, CDR1 is SGHVS, CDR2 FQNEAQ. V was pared by 11 bases and J by 5 bases, with 21 bases between. The CDR3 sequence is CAVGRGAQEYGYTF. The CDR3 nucleotides are TGTGCCGTCGGACGGGGGGCGCAAGAGTATGGCTACACCTTC.

The chain links TRBV27 to TRBJ2-1; 9 bases are a match to TRBD1. CDR1 and CDR2 (germline): MNHEY, SMNVEV (reference sequence). CDR3 length equals 16 residues. The V and J ends lost 9 bases and 7 bases, in that order; junction bases with no gene match: 16. The CDR3 DNA is TGTGCCAGTCGAAAGCCGGGACAGGGAGCTCGTAATGAGCAGTTCTTC. Its protein is CASRKPGQGARNEQFF.

This chain links TRBV9 with TRBJ2-7; 7 bases agree with TRBD1. The CDR3 is 15 residues long. The V segment lost 0 bases and the J segment 5 bases; nucleotides outside the gene matches: 8. Germline V CDR1 and CDR2: SGDLS, YYNGEE. In DNA, the CDR3 is TGTGCCAGCAGCGTAGAATGGACAGGTATCAACGAGCAGTACTTC. It codes for CASSVEWTGINEQYF.

This chain joins TRBV21-1 and TRBJ1-4; the tabulated D call, TRBD1, remains unverified against the DNA. TRBV21-1 is described as a pseudogene. The CDR3 totals 17 residues. CDR3 sequence (DNA): TGTGCCAGCAGCATCCGGGACAGGGGGCCGAGTAATGAAAAACTGTTTTTT. It yields the protein CASSIRDRGPSNEKLFF.

This clone came up once. CDR3 protein: CASGLSSLPDTQYF. In DNA, the CDR3 is TGTGCTAGTGGTTTGAGTAGTTTGCCCGATACGCAGTATTTT. The rearrangement uses TRBV12-5 and TRBJ2-3, with unresolved D. Germline V lookup: CDR1 LGHNT, CDR2 FRNRAP. This CDR3 has 14 residues. Trimming cost V 2 bases and J 6 bases, with 12 bases left between them.

The rearrangement joins TRBV4-3 to TRBJ2-6, with D tentatively TRBD1 (6 bases). The length of the CDR3 is 14 residues. The ends were cut back, 3 bases at V and 9 bases at J, with 12 bases in the middle. Germline CDR1 LGHNA, CDR2 YSLEER. The CDR3 DNA reads as TGCGCCAGCAGCCAGACCAGGGGTGTCAACGTCCTGACTTTC. This codes for CASSQTRGVNVLTF.

Only one count was recorded for this clone. The chain is built from TRBV7-9 and TRBJ2-5; the D gene is possibly TRBD2 (6 bases). The CDR3 loop spans 17 amino acids. V was clipped by 0 bases and J by 1 base, with 15 bases between them. CDR1 and CDR2 from the germline V gene are SEHNR and FQNEAQ (reference sequence). The CDR3 loop reads CASSLAGAGPPQETQYF. DNA for the CDR3: TGTGCCAGCAGCTTAGCAGGAGCGGGCCCCCCCCAAGAGACCCAGTACTTC. Full variable domain (outside the CDR3, taken from reference TRBV7-9 and TRBJ2-5): DTGVSQNPRHKITKRGQNVTFRCDPISEHNRLYWYRQTLGQGPEFLTYFQNEAQLEKSRLLSDRFSAERPKGSFSTLEIQRTEQGDSAMYLCASSLAGAGPPQETQYFGPGTRLLVL.

The gene calls are TRBV7-2 and TRBJ1-5; TRBD1 matches at 7 bases. V gave up 5 bases and J gave up 0 bases; unmatched junction bases: 4. The CDR3 runs 15 residues. The germline V gene has CDR1 SGHTA and CDR2 FQGNSA. CDR3 in amino acids: CASSPGTDSNQPQHF. The CDR3 DNA reads as TGTGCCAGCAGCCCCGGGACAGATAGCAATCAGCCCCAGCATTTT.

The DNA for the CDR3 is TGTGCCAGCAGCTTCGGAGGGTATAATTCACCCCTCCACTTT. The encoded protein is CASSFGGYNSPLHF. The rearrangement joins TRBV11-2 to TRBJ1-6; D is unresolved. This CDR3 has 14 amino acids. The germline V and J ends were trimmed by 3 bases and 4 bases, with 7 bases remaining between them. Germline CDR1 and CDR2: SGHAT and FQNNGV.

A word on this clone: Different DNA sequences within this sample yield the same CDR3. The chain combines TRBV18 with TRBJ2-7; D unresolved. This CDR3 is built from 13 residues. Germline CDR1 KGHSH, CDR2 LQKENI. The V end lost 3 bases, the J end lost 0 bases, and 6 bases lay between the germline ends. DNA for the CDR3: TGTGCCAGCTCACCGCCTAGCTCCTACGAGCAGTACTTC. Residues: CASSPPSSYEQYF. The whole variable domain, remainder taken from reference TRBV18 and TRBJ2-7, is NAGVMQNPRHLVRRRGQEARLRCSPMKGHSHVYWYRQLPEEGLKFMVYLQKENIIDESGMPKERFSAEFPKEGPSILRIQQVVRGDSAAYFCASSPPSSYEQYFGPGTRLTVT.

The V and J genes are TRBV2 and TRBJ2-3, with a possible D match to TRBD1 (6 bases). V was trimmed by 1 base and J by 0 bases, leaving 11 bases between them. Germline V CDR1 and CDR2: SNHLY, FYNNEI. CDR3 length: 16 residues. CDR3 sequence reads: CASSEDSGQSTDTQYF. The CDR3 nucleotides read TGTGCCAGCAGTGAAGATTCTGGACAGAGCACAGATACGCAGTATTTT.

The rearrangement joins TRBV15 to TRBJ2-7; no clear D gene. The CDR3 consists of 13 residues. Germline CDR1 and CDR2: LNHNV and YYDKDF (reference sequence). V was clipped by 3 bases and J by 1 base, with 7 bases between them. CDR3 coding DNA: TGTGCCACCAGCAGTGAACAGTCCTACGAGCAGTACTTC. This gives the protein CATSSEQSYEQYF. The whole variable domain, filled in from reference TRBV15 and TRBJ2-7, reads DAMVIQNPRYQVTQFGKPVTLSCSQTLNHNVMYWYQQKSSQAPKLLFHYYDKDFNNEADTPDNFQSRRPNTSFCFLDIRSPGLGDTAMYLCATSSEQSYEQYFGPGTRLTVT.

This clone appeared once. The CDR3 DNA reads TGTGCCAGCAGTCTGACAGGGCGCTATGGCTACACCTTC. This encodes CASSLTGRYGYTF. The gene calls are TRBV28 and TRBJ1-2; 7 positions agree with TRBD1. Germline V gene data show CDR1 as MDHEN and CDR2 as SYDVKM. V dropped 5 bases and J dropped 4; count of bases not matched to a gene: 4. This CDR3 comprises 13 residues.

This clone appeared a single time. The chain links TRBV5-1 to TRBJ2-1; unclear D gene. The germline V and J ends were trimmed by 4 bases and 6 bases, with 11 bases remaining between them. This CDR3 is built from 13 residues. CDR1 and CDR2 from the germline V gene are SGHRS and YFSETQ. CDR3 residues: CASSLLQSNEQFF. The CDR3 DNA follows: TGCGCCAGCAGCCTCCTACAGTCCAATGAGCAGTTCTTC.

The gene calls are TRBV4-1 and TRBJ2-5, with TRBD2 matching 14 bases. Unmatched junction bases numbered 10, after V lost 5 bases and J lost 5 bases. Germline CDR1 and CDR2: MGHRA and YSYEKL. The CDR3 length is 17 residues. CDR3 loop: CASSTRLAGGQGETQYF. CDR3 nucleotide sequence: TGCGCCAGCAGCACCCGACTAGCGGGGGGGCAGGGTGAGACCCAGTACTTC.